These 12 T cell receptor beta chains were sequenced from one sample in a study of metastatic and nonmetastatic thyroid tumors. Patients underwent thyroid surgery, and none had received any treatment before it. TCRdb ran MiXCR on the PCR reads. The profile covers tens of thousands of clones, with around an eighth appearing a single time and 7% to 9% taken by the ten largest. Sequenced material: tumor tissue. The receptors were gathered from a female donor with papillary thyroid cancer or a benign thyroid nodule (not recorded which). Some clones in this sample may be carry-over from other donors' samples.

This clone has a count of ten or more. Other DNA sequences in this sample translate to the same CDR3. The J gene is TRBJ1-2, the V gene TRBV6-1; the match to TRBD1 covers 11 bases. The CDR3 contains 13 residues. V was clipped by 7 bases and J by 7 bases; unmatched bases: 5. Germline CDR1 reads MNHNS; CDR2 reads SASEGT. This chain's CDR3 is CASTGQGASGYTF. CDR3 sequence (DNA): TGTGCCAGCACCGGACAGGGGGCTAGTGGCTACACCTTC.

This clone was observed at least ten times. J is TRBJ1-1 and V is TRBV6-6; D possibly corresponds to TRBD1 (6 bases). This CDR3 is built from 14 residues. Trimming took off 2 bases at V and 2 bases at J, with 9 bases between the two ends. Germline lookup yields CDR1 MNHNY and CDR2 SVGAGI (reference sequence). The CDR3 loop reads CASSYGGGNTEAFF. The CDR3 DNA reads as TGTGCCAGCAGTTACGGAGGGGGAAACACTGAAGCTTTCTTT.

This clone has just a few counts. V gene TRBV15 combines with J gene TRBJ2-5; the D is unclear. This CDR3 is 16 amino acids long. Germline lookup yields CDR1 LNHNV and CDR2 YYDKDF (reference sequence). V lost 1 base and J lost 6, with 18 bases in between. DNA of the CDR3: TGTGCCACCAGCAGAGGGGGAACAGTGGGCTTGAAGACCCAGTACTTC. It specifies CATSRGGTVGLKTQYF. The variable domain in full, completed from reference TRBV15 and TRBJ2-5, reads DAMVIQNPRYQVTQFGKPVTLSCSQTLNHNVMYWYQQKSSQAPKLLFHYYDKDFNNEADTPDNFQSRRPNTSFCFLDIRSPGLGDTAMYLCATSRGGTVGLKTQYFGPGTRLLVL.

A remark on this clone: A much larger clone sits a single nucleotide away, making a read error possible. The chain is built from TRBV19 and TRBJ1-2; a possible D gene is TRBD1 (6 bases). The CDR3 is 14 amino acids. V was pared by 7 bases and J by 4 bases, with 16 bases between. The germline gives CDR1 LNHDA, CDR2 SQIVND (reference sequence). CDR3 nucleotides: TGTGCCAGTAAGACAGGTACCGGTTTCTATGGCTACACCTTC. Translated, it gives CASKTGTGFYGYTF.

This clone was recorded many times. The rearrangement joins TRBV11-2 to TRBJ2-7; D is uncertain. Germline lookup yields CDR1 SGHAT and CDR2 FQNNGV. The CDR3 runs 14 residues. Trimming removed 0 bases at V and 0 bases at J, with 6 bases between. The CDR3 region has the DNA TGTGCCAGCAGCTTAGACCCGAGCTCCTACGAGCAGTACTTC. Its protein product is CASSLDPSSYEQYF.

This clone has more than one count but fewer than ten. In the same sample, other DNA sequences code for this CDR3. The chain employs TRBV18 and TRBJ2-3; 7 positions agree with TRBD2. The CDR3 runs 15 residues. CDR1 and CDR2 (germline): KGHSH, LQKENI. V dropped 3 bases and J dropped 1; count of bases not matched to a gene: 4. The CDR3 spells CASSPSRGGTDTQYF. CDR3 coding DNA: TGTGCCAGCTCACCCAGCCGGGGGGGCACAGATACGCAGTATTTT.

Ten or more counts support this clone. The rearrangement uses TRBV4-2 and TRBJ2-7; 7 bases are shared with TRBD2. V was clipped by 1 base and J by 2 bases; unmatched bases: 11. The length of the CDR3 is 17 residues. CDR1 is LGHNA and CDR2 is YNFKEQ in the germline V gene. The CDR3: CASSQASLAGRAYEQYF. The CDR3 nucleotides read TGTGCCAGCAGCCAAGCCTCTTTAGCAGGGAGGGCCTACGAGCAGTACTTC.

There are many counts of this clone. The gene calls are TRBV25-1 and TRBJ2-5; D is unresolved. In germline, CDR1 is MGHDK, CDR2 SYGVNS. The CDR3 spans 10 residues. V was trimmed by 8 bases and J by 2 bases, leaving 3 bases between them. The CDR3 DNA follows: TGTGCCAGCGGGCAAGAGACCCAGTACTTC. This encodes CASGQETQYF.

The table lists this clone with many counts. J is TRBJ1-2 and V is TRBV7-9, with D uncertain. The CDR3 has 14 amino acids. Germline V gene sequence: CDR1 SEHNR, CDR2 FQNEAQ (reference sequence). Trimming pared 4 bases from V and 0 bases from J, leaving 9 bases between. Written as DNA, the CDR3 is TGTGCCAGCAGCTCCGGTCCAGCTAACTATGGCTACACCTTC. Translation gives CASSSGPANYGYTF. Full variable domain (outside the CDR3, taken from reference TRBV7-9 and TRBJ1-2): DTGVSQNPRHKITKRGQNVTFRCDPISEHNRLYWYRQTLGQGPEFLTYFQNEAQLEKSRLLSDRFSAERPKGSFSTLEIQRTEQGDSAMYLCASSSGPANYGYTFGSGTRLTVV.

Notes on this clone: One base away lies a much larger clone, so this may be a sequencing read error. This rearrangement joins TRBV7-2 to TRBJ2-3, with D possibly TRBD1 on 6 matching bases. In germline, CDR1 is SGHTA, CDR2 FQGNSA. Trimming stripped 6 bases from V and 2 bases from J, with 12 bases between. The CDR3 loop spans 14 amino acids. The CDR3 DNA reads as TGTGCCAGCAGGAAAGGACAGTTCACAGATACGCAGTATTTT. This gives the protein CASRKGQFTDTQYF. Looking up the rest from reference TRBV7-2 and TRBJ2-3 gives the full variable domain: GAGVSQSPSNKVTEKGKDVELRCDPISGHTALYWYRQSLGQGLEFLIYFQGNSAPDKSGLPSDRFSAERTGGSVSTLTIQRTQQEDSAVYLCASRKGQFTDTQYFGPGTRLTVL.

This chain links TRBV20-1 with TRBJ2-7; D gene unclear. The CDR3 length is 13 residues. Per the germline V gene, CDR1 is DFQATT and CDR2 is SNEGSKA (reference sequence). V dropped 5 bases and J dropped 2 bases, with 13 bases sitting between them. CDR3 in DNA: TGCAGTGCTTGGGGTAGAGCCACCTACGAGCAGTACTTC. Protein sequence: CSAWGRATYEQYF.

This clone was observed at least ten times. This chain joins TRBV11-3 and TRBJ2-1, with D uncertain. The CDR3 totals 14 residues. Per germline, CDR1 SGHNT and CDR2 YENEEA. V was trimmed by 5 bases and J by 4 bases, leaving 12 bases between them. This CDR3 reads CASSPGLLYNEQFF. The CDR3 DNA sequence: TGTGCCAGCAGCCCCGGTCTGCTGTACAATGAGCAGTTCTTC.